Below are 23 T cell receptor beta chains sequenced from a single sample in a study of cytomegalovirus exposure and HLA in healthy donors. The PCR contained 60 Vbeta and 13 Jbeta primers. Clones were read by immunoSEQ multiplex PCR, and TCRdb kept only the in-frame ones, dropping some. The profile shows 120,000 or so clones, around 80% of them singletons. Sequenced: PBMCs. The receptor set was obtained from a man aged 25 to 45 in good health and CMV-seropositive.

This clone was seen only a few times. The V and J genes are TRBV4-1 and TRBJ2-7; 12 bases are a match to TRBD2. The CDR3 extends over 19 amino acids. The V gene end was trimmed by 4 bases and the J gene end by 3 bases; junction bases not matched to a gene: 16. The germline CDR1 and CDR2 sequences are MGHRA and YSYEKL. CDR3 DNA sequence: TGCGCCAGCAGCCTACGGACTAGCGGGAACAGGGGAGGGGGCTACGAGCAGTACTTC. Amino acid sequence: CASSLRTSGNRGGGYEQYF.

This clone was detected a few times. The genes are TRBV5-6 and TRBJ2-5, with D maybe TRBD2 (6 bases). CDR3 size: 19 residues. Germline V gene sequence: CDR1 SGHDT, CDR2 YYEEEE. The germline V and J ends were trimmed by 2 bases and 0 bases, with 23 bases remaining between them. The CDR3 loop is CASSLMSGSIPLNQETQYF. CDR3 DNA sequence: TGTGCCAGCAGCTTAATGAGCGGGTCTATCCCCCTTAACCAAGAGACCCAGTACTTC.

This chain connects TRBV28 to TRBJ1-5; D ambiguous. This CDR3 spans 15 amino acids. V shed 2 bases and J shed 2 bases, with 10 bases lying between them. The germline CDR1 and CDR2 sequences are MDHEN and SYDVKM. The CDR3 DNA follows: TGTGCCAGCAGTTTAACACTAACTGGCAATCAGCCCCAGCATTTT. It codes for CASSLTLTGNQPQHF.

The rearrangement uses TRBV5-4 and TRBJ1-2, with TRBD1 identical over 10 bases. The CDR3 covers 16 residues. Trimming cost V 2 bases and J 4 bases; bases outside gene matches: 8. Germline-derived CDR1 and CDR2 are SGHNT and YYREEE (reference sequence). The CDR3 loop is CASSFPTGGGLYGYTF. CDR3 coding DNA: TGTGCCAGCAGCTTTCCGACAGGGGGCGGTCTCTATGGCTACACCTTC.

In its sample, this clone was seen a few times. This chain links TRBV4-3 with TRBJ2-3; tentatively, D is TRBD2 (6 bases). Germline CDR1 and CDR2: LGHNA and YSLEER. The V and J ends lost 4 bases and 6 bases respectively, with 17 bases between them. This CDR3 spans 15 amino acids. CDR3 sequence: CASSPDWRGWDTQYF. In DNA, the CDR3 is TGCGCCAGCAGCCCAGACTGGAGGGGTTGGGATACGCAGTATTTT.

The J gene is TRBJ2-2, the V gene TRBV4-1, with TRBD2 as a possible D gene (6 bases). The CDR3 length is 19 residues. V shed 4 bases and J shed 3 bases, with 24 bases lying between them. Germline CDR1 and CDR2: MGHRA and YSYEKL. CDR3 sequence reads: CASSRLLSGVLADTGELFF. In nucleotides, the CDR3 is TGCGCCAGCAGCCGTCTTCTGTCGGGAGTTTTAGCGGACACCGGGGAGCTGTTTTTT.

The rearrangement links TRBV5-1 to TRBJ1-5; tentative D call: TRBD1 (6 bases). Germline V gene data show CDR1 as SGHRS and CDR2 as YFSETQ. This CDR3 has 15 amino acids. The V end was cut by 2 bases, the J end by 3 bases, with 12 bases between. CDR3 DNA: TGCGCCAGCAGCTTAGGGGGTGGGAACAATCAGCCCCAGCATTTT. Translation: CASSLGGGNNQPQHF.

This chain joins TRBV11-2 and TRBJ2-5; 7 bases fit TRBD1. V was pared by 0 bases and J by 5 bases, with 9 bases of the junction left unmatched. Per germline, CDR1 SGHAT and CDR2 FQNNGV. The CDR3 totals 16 residues. The DNA of the CDR3 is TGTGCCAGCAGCTTAGACGACAGGGTGATCGCTGAGACCCAGTACTTC. This translates into CASSLDDRVIAETQYF.

V gene TRBV11-3 combines with J gene TRBJ2-7, with a weak D call TRBD2 (6 bases). The CDR3 consists of 14 residues. With 1 base removed from V and 1 base from J, the gap between germline ends came to 8 bases. The germline gives CDR1 SGHNT, CDR2 YENEEA. This CDR3 is CASSLGTTSYEQYF. CDR3 bases: TGTGCCAGCAGCTTAGGGACTACATCCTACGAGCAGTACTTC. Drawing the rest from reference TRBV11-3 and TRBJ2-7, the complete variable domain is EAGVVQSPRYKIIEKKQPVAFWCNPISGHNTLYWYLQNLGQGPELLIRYENEEAVDDSQLPKDRFSAERLKGVDSTLKIQPAELGDSAVYLCASSLGTTSYEQYFGPGTRLTVT.

The rearrangement joins TRBV7-6 to TRBJ1-3; D perhaps matches TRBD1 (5 bases). Looked up from germline, CDR1 is SGHVS and CDR2 is FNYEAQ. CDR3 length: 15 residues. V lost 1 base and J 4 bases, leaving 11 bases between the germline ends. In nucleotides, the CDR3 is TGTGCCAGCAGCTTAGGGGGACTGTTAGGAAACACCATATATTTT. Its protein product is CASSLGGLLGNTIYF.

The chain couples TRBV28 to TRBJ2-7, with TRBD1 matching over 10 bases. There are 13 residues in the CDR3. Germline CDR1 is MDHEN and CDR2 is SYDVKM. J gave up 2 bases and V 6 bases, and 1 base lay outside the gene matches. CDR3 sequence reads: CASRTGGPYEQYF. The DNA of the CDR3 is TGTGCCAGCAGGACAGGGGGCCCCTACGAGCAGTACTTC. Supplemented by reference TRBV28 and TRBJ2-7, the full variable domain reads DVKVTQSSRYLVKRTGEKVFLECVQDMDHENMFWYRQDPGLGLRLIYFSYDVKMKEKGDIPEGYSVSREKKERFSLILESASTNQTSMYLCASRTGGPYEQYFGPGTRLTVT.

The genes are TRBV5-1 and TRBJ1-4; D unresolved. CDR1 is SGHRS and CDR2 is YFSETQ in the germline V gene. Deletions cut 0 bases from V and 2 bases from J, with 8 bases between. CDR3 length: 15 amino acids. The CDR3 region is CASSLGPGTNEKLFF. The CDR3 coding sequence is TGCGCCAGCAGCTTGGGTCCAGGTACTAATGAAAAACTGTTTTTT.

The chain uses TRBV4-3 and TRBJ2-3; D possibly corresponds to TRBD2 (5 bases). CDR1 and CDR2 (germline): LGHNA, YSLEER. V was trimmed by 4 bases and J by 2 bases, leaving 19 bases between them. The CDR3 sequence is 17 residues long. Here the CDR3 reads CASSPVAREWDTDTQYF. The CDR3 DNA is TGCGCCAGCAGCCCGGTGGCGAGGGAATGGGACACAGATACGCAGTATTTT.

The CDR3 DNA is TGTGCCAGCAGAAGGACAGGGGGCAGTCAGCCCCAGCATTTT. Residues: CASRRTGGSQPQHF. V gene TRBV2 combines with J gene TRBJ1-5, with 11 bases identical to TRBD1. CDR1 is SNHLY and CDR2 is FYNNEI in the germline V gene. The CDR3 is made up of 14 amino acids. Trimming removed 6 bases from V and 6 bases from J; junction bases left unmatched: 4.

The chain carries TRBV6-6 and TRBJ2-2; D is uncertain. The CDR3 contains 14 residues. Germline loops: CDR1 MNHNY, CDR2 SVGAGI (reference sequence). The V gene lost 5 bases and the J gene lost 0 bases, with 7 bases spanning the gap. The CDR3 protein is CASSLRANTGELFF. The CDR3 bases are TGTGCCAGCAGTCTACGCGCGAACACCGGGGAGCTGTTTTTT.

The chain uses TRBV27 and TRBJ1-2; 10 bases map to TRBD1. CDR1 is MNHEY, CDR2 SMNVEV, per germline (reference sequence). Trimming took 8 bases from V and 3 from J; bases not matched to a gene: 12. The CDR3 totals 16 residues. CDR3 in amino acids: CASGRDRGVGDYGYTF. As DNA, the CDR3 is TGTGCCAGCGGCCGGGACAGGGGCGTCGGGGACTATGGCTACACCTTC.

This clone turned up a few times. The rearrangement links TRBV30 to TRBJ1-2; a possible D gene is TRBD1 (5 bases). Germline V gene data show CDR1 as GTSNPN and CDR2 as SVGIG (reference sequence). The CDR3 runs 16 residues. V dropped 2 bases and J dropped 4 bases, with 20 bases sitting between them. CDR3 sequence reads: CAWSSLGGVPGYGYTF. DNA for the CDR3: TGTGCCTGGAGTTCCCTGGGGGGGGTGCCCGGCTATGGCTACACCTTC.

This clone was recorded once. The chain recombines TRBV19 with TRBJ2-7; TRBD1 might be the D (5 bases). The V gene's germline CDR1 is LNHDA and CDR2 SQIVND (reference sequence). Trimming left V 5 bases short and J 5 bases short, with 13 bases between. The CDR3 spans 13 residues. The CDR3 DNA is TGTGCCAGTAGTGTGCAGGGTAGGAACGAGCAGTACTTC. It codes for CASSVQGRNEQYF.

V usage is TRBV6-5 and J usage is TRBJ2-5, with a possible D match to TRBD1 (6 bases). The J call may be mistaken, given a closer DNA end match to TRBJ2-7. This CDR3 is built from 14 residues. Germline CDR1 and CDR2: MNHEY and SVGAGI. The CDR3 spells CASSYRDKSYEQYF. In nucleotides, the CDR3 is TGTGCCAGCAGTTACCGGGACAAGTCCTACGAGCAGTACTTC.

The rearrangement joins TRBV6-1 to TRBJ2-7, with 7 bases matching TRBD1. CDR1 MNHNS and CDR2 SASEGT come from the germline V gene. The CDR3 has 14 residues. V lost 6 bases, J lost 3 bases, and 8 bases stayed unmatched. Here the CDR3 reads CASSYRDSSYEQYF. As DNA, the CDR3 is TGTGCCAGCAGCTATCGGGACAGCAGCTACGAGCAGTACTTC.

The chain couples TRBV6-1 to TRBJ2-5; the D is unclear. The length of the CDR3 is 13 residues. CDR1 MNHNS and CDR2 SASEGT come from the germline V gene. The V end lost 10 bases, the J end lost 4 bases, and 16 bases lay between the germline ends. The CDR3 region has the DNA TGTGCCACATCTCTTGCCGGAGCAGAGACCCAGTACTTC. This sequence encodes CATSLAGAETQYF.

This clone came up once. The chain has TRBV7-8 and TRBJ1-1, with D possibly being TRBD1 (5 bases). Trimming removed 4 bases at V and 9 bases at J, with 12 bases between. The CDR3 covers 12 residues. Germline V lookup: CDR1 SGHVS, CDR2 FQNEAQ. The CDR3 region has the DNA TGTGCCAGCAGCTCCAGGGATTCGAAAGCTTTCTTT. It codes for CASSSRDSKAFF.

This sequence joins TRBV7-2 and TRBJ2-1; no firm D call. The CDR3 loop spans 13 amino acids. CDR1 and CDR2 from the germline V gene are SGHTA and FQGNSA. Trimming removed 7 bases from V and 9 bases from J, with 16 bases in between. CDR3: CASNSGTLVEQFF. Here the CDR3 DNA reads TGTGCCAGCAACTCAGGAACGCTGGTTGAGCAGTTCTTC.